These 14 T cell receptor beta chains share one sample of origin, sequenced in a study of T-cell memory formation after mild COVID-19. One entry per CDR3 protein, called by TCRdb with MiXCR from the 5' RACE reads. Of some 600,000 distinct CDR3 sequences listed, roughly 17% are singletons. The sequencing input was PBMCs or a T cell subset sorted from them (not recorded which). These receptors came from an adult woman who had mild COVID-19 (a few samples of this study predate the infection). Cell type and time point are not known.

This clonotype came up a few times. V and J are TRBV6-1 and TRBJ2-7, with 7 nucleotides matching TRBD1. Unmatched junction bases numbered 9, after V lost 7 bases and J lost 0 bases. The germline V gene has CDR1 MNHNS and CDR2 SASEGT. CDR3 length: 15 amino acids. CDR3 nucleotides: TGTGCCAGCAAACCACGGACAGGTAGCTCCTACGAGCAGTACTTC. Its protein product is CASKPRTGSSYEQYF.

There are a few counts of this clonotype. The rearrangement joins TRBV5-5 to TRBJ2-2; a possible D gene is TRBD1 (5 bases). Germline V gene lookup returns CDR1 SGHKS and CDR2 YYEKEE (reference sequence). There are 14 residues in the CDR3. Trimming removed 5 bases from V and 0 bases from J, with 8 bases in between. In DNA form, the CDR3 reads TGTGCCAGCAGAGCAGGGACGAACACCGGGGAGCTGTTTTTT. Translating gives CASRAGTNTGELFF.

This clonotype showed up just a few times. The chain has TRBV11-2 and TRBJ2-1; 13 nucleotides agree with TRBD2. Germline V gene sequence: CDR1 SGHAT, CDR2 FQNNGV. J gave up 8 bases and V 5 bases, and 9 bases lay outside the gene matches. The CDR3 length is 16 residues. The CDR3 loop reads CASSRRTSGSMHEQFF. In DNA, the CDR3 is TGTGCCAGCAGCAGACGGACTAGCGGGAGTATGCATGAGCAGTTCTTC.

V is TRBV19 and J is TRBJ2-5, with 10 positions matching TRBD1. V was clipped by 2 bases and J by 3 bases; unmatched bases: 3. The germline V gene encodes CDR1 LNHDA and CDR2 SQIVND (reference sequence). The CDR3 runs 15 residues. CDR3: CASSIWGQGKETQYF. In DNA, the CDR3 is TGTGCCAGTAGTATATGGGGACAGGGGAAAGAGACCCAGTACTTC.

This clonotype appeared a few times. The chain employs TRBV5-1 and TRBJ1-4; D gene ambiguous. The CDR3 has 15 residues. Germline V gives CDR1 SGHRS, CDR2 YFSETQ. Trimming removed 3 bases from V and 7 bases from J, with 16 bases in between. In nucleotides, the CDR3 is TGCGCCAGCAGCTCGCTTCCCGATGGAGGTGAAAAACTGTTTTTT. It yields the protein CASSSLPDGGEKLFF.

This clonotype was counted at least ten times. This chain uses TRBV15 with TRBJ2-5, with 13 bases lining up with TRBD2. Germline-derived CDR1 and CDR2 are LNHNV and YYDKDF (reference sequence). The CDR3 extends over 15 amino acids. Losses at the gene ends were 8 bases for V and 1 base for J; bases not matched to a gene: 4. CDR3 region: CATRLAGGLQETQYF. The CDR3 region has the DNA TGTGCCACCCGACTAGCGGGGGGTCTCCAAGAGACCCAGTACTTC.

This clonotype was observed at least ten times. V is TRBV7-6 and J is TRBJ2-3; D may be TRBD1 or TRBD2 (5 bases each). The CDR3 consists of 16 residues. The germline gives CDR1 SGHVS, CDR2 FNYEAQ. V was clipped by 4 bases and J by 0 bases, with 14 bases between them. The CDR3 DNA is TGTGCCAGCAGCTCTAGATACAGGACTAGCACAGATACGCAGTATTTT. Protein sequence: CASSSRYRTSTDTQYF.

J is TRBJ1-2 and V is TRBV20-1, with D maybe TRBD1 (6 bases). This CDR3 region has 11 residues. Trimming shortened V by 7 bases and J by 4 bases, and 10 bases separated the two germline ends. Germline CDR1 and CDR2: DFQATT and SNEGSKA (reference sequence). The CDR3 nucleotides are TGCAGTGGGCCCAGGGGCTATGGCTACACCTTC. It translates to CSGPRGYGYTF.

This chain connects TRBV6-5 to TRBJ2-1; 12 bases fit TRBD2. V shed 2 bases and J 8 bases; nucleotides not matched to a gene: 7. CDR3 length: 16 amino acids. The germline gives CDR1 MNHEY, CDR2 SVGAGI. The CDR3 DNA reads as TGTGCCAGCAGTTACCCGACTAGCGGGAGAGTGCATGAGCAGTTCTTC. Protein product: CASSYPTSGRVHEQFF.

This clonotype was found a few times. As DNA, the CDR3 is TGTGCCAGCAACCAGGGTGCGATTGAAGCTTTCTTT. Protein sequence: CASNQGAIEAFF. This chain connects TRBV6-2 or TRBV6-3 to TRBJ1-1; D is perhaps TRBD1 (5 bases). Per germline, CDR1 MNHEY and CDR2 SVGEGT. The CDR3 runs 12 residues. V was trimmed by 7 bases and J by 7 bases, leaving 13 bases between them.

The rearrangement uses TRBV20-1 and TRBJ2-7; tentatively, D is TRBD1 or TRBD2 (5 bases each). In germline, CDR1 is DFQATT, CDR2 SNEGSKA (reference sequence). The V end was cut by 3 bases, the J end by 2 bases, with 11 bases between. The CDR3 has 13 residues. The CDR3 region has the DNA TGCAGTGCTAGGAGAGGGACGACCTACGAGCAGTACTTC. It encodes CSARRGTTYEQYF.

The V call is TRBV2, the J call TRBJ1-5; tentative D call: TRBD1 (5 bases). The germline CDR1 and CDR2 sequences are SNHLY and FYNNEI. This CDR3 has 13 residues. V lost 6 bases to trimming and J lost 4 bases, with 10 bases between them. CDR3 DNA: TGTGCCAGCAGGCAGGGACCGAATCAGCCCCAGCATTTT. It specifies CASRQGPNQPQHF.

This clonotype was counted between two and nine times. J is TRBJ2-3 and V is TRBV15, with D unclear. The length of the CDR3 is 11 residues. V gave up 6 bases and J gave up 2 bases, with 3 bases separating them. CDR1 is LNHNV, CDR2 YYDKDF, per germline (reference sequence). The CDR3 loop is CATRDTDTQYF. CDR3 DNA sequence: TGTGCCACCAGAGACACAGATACGCAGTATTTT.

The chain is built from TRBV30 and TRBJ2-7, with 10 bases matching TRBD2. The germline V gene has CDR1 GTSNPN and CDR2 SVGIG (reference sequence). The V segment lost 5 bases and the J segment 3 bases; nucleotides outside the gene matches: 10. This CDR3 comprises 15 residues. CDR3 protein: CAWSPFGLAVYEQYF. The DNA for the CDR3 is TGTGCCTGGTCACCTTTTGGACTAGCGGTCTACGAGCAGTACTTC.